These 18 T cell receptor beta chains came from one sample sequenced in a study of identical twins. TCRdb redid the calling of the 5' RACE reads with MiXCR, one entry per CDR3 protein. The data show 350,000 to 500,000 distinct CDR3 sequences, about 18% seen once. Material for sequencing was naive T cells sorted from blood. All receptors derive from a man aged 45-65 years in good health.

This clonotype has more than one count but fewer than ten. The chain is built from TRBV7-9 and TRBJ2-6; D call uncertain. V lost 5 bases, J lost 4 bases, and 9 bases lay in between. This CDR3 has 14 amino acids. Germline CDR1 reads SEHNR; CDR2 reads FQNEAQ (reference sequence). The CDR3 here is CASSPAGGANVLTF. The CDR3 region has the DNA TGTGCCAGCAGCCCAGCTGGGGGGGCCAACGTCCTGACTTTC.

The chain is built from TRBV28 and TRBJ2-5; TRBD1 aligns across 12 bases. Germline V gives CDR1 MDHEN, CDR2 SYDVKM. With V trimmed by 6 bases and J by 7 bases, 18 bases remained unmatched. CDR3 length: 18 residues. CDR3 amino acids: CASSPVRIRDRGRTTQYF. DNA of the CDR3: TGTGCCAGCAGCCCCGTGCGGATCCGGGACAGGGGGCGGACGACCCAGTACTTC.

The chain carries TRBV5-1 and TRBJ2-6; D is uncertain. Germline assignment: CDR1 SGHRS and CDR2 YFSETQ. V was shortened by 4 bases and J by 0 bases, with 11 bases between the two germline ends. This CDR3 has 16 amino acids. The CDR3 DNA reads TGCGCCAGCAGCGTAGGGCTCAACTCTGGGGCCAACGTCCTGACTTTC. It translates to CASSVGLNSGANVLTF.

J is TRBJ2-2 and V is TRBV5-1, with 12 bases lining up with TRBD1. V shed 4 bases, J shed 6 bases, and the junction held 4 bases outside the gene matches. Germline CDR1 is SGHRS and CDR2 is YFSETQ. The CDR3 totals 15 residues. Written as DNA, the CDR3 is TGCGCCAGCAGCCCCGGGACAGGGGGCTCCGGGGAGCTGTTTTTT. It codes for CASSPGTGGSGELFF. Using reference TRBV5-1 and TRBJ2-2 for the parts outside the CDR3, the full variable domain is KAGVTQTPRYLIKTRGQQVTLSCSPISGHRSVSWYQQTPGQGLQFLFEYFSETQRNKGNFPGRFSGRQFSNSRSEMNVSTLELGDSALYLCASSPGTGGSGELFFGEGSRLTVL.

The J gene is TRBJ2-5, the V gene TRBV19; 9 nucleotides line up with TRBD2. Germline V CDR1 and CDR2: LNHDA, SQIVND (reference sequence). The CDR3 loop spans 14 amino acids. With V trimmed by 6 bases and J by 2 bases, 4 bases remained unmatched. CDR3 nucleotides: TGTGCCAGTAGCCCTAGCGGGGTGCAAGAGACCCAGTACTTC. It codes for CASSPSGVQETQYF. Combining the CDR3 with reference TRBV19 and TRBJ2-5 gives the whole variable domain DGGITQSPKYLFRKEGQNVTLSCEQNLNHDAMYWYRQDPGQGLRLIYYSQIVNDFQKGDIAEGYSVSREKKESFPLTVTSAQKNPTAFYLCASSPSGVQETQYFGPGTRLLVL.

This clonotype was detected many times. CDR3 region: CASSFGHGIYEQYF. CDR3 sequence (DNA): TGCGCCAGCAGCTTTGGACACGGAATCTACGAGCAGTACTTC. The V and J genes are TRBV5-1 and TRBJ2-7; D might be TRBD1 (5 bases). V gave up 2 bases and J gave up 3 bases, with 12 bases separating them. CDR1 is SGHRS, CDR2 YFSETQ, per germline. This CDR3 comprises 14 residues.

Here the CDR3 DNA reads TGTGCCAGCAGCTTGAGGGCTAGCAATACTGAGCAGTTCTTC. Translation gives CASSLRASNTEQFF. This chain links TRBV5-4 with TRBJ2-1, with D perhaps matching TRBD2 (5 bases). The CDR3 is made up of 14 amino acids. Trimming removed 1 base from V and 9 bases from J, with 14 bases in between. In germline, CDR1 is SGHNT, CDR2 YYREEE (reference sequence).

V is TRBV7-9 and J is TRBJ1-1; D ambiguous. The V end lost 5 bases, the J end lost 13 bases, and 17 bases lay between the germline ends. The CDR3 consists of 12 residues. CDR1 and CDR2 from the germline V gene are SEHNR and FQNEAQ (reference sequence). The CDR3 sequence is CASSPLPALGFF. DNA for the CDR3: TGTGCCAGCAGCCCCCTCCCGGCCTTGGGTTTCTTT.

This clonotype was picked up a small number of times. The chain employs TRBV29-1 and TRBJ2-5; D gene unclear. Germline values: CDR1 SQVTM, CDR2 ANQGSEA. The V gene lost 4 bases and the J gene lost 1 base, with 10 bases spanning the gap. CDR3 length equals 13 residues. The CDR3 spells CSVGARFQETQYF. The CDR3 nucleotides read TGCAGCGTTGGGGCCCGGTTCCAAGAGACCCAGTACTTC. The whole variable domain, remainder taken from reference TRBV29-1 and TRBJ2-5, is SAVISQKPSRDICQRGTSLTIQCQVDSQVTMMFWYRQQPGQSLTLIATANQGSEATYESGFVIDKFPISRPNLTFSTLTVSNMSPEDSSIYLCSVGARFQETQYFGPGTRLLVL.

CDR3 bases: TGTGCCAGCAGTTACTATGTGTCCAGCGGGACACCCTACAATGAGCAGTTCTTC. Its translation: CASSYYVSSGTPYNEQFF. J is TRBJ2-1 and V is TRBV6-5; maybe TRBD2 (7 bases). The CDR3 totals 18 residues. Trimming stripped 1 base from V and 2 bases from J, with 18 bases between. Germline values: CDR1 MNHEY, CDR2 SVGAGI.

This clonotype was counted ten times or more. V gene TRBV11-2 combines with J gene TRBJ2-6, with D tentatively TRBD2 (7 bases). The CDR3 spans 18 residues. Trimming left V 2 bases short and J 0 bases short, with 14 bases between. Germline V gene lookup returns CDR1 SGHAT and CDR2 FQNNGV. This CDR3 reads CASSLIGGLSSGANVLTF. The CDR3 region has the DNA TGTGCCAGCAGCTTAATCGGGGGGCTTTCCTCTGGGGCCAACGTCCTGACTTTC.

This clonotype was observed at least ten times. The gene calls are TRBV3-1 and TRBJ2-7; D remains unclear. V lost 8 bases, J lost 2 bases, and 10 bases lay in between. The CDR3 is made up of 12 amino acids. The germline CDR1 and CDR2 sequences are LGHDT and YNNKEL (reference sequence). The CDR3 loop reads CASSYSTYEQYF. As DNA, the CDR3 is TGTGCCAGCTCCTACTCGACCTACGAGCAGTACTTC.

This clonotype was observed at least ten times. The chain has TRBV7-8 and TRBJ2-3, with unresolved D. Per germline, CDR1 SGHVS and CDR2 FQNEAQ. V gave up 4 bases and J gave up 4 bases, with 15 bases separating them. The CDR3 runs 15 residues. The CDR3 is CASSSTVRRADTQYF. The CDR3 region has the DNA TGTGCCAGCAGCTCTACGGTGCGGAGAGCAGATACGCAGTATTTT.

In its sample, this clonotype was seen a few times. J is TRBJ1-1 and V is TRBV19; no clear D. V lost 4 bases and J 0 bases, leaving 9 bases between the germline ends. CDR1 and CDR2 (germline): LNHDA, SQIVND (reference sequence). This CDR3 has 14 residues. In nucleotides, the CDR3 is TGTGCCAGTAGTACTAGCCCCATGAACACTGAAGCTTTCTTT. This gives the protein CASSTSPMNTEAFF. Complete variable domain (other parts from reference TRBV19 and TRBJ1-1): DGGITQSPKYLFRKEGQNVTLSCEQNLNHDAMYWYRQDPGQGLRLIYYSQIVNDFQKGDIAEGYSVSREKKESFPLTVTSAQKNPTAFYLCASSTSPMNTEAFFGQGTRLTVV.

This clonotype has ten or more counts. The chain recombines TRBV29-1 with TRBJ2-7, with 9 bases identical to TRBD2. Germline V gives CDR1 SQVTM, CDR2 ANQGSEA. V shed 2 bases, J shed 2 bases, and the junction held 4 bases outside the gene matches. The CDR3 is made up of 14 amino acids. The CDR3 region is CSVEMTSGAYEQYF. CDR3 DNA: TGCAGCGTTGAAATGACTAGCGGCGCCTACGAGCAGTACTTC.

This chain uses TRBV20-1 with TRBJ2-6; 7 nucleotides match TRBD2. Germline CDR1 and CDR2: DFQATT and SNEGSKA (reference sequence). This CDR3 has 15 residues. The junction had 4 bases not matched to a gene; V was cut back by 1 base and J by 4 bases. DNA of the CDR3: TGCAGTGCTAGAGTGGGGGGGACCGGGGCCAACGTCCTGACTTTC. It is translated as CSARVGGTGANVLTF.

The CDR3 nucleotides are TGTGCCAGCAGCTTACTTGCCCAGCGGGGCCTTAACACAGATACGCAGTATTTT. Translated: CASSLLAQRGLNTDTQYF. V usage is TRBV7-6 and J usage is TRBJ2-3; 7 positions match TRBD2. Germline CDR1 is SGHVS and CDR2 is FNYEAQ. This CDR3 is 18 amino acids long. Trimming removed 2 bases from V and 2 bases from J; junction bases left unmatched: 13. The entire variable domain, with the rest obtained from reference TRBV7-6 and TRBJ2-3, is as follows: GAGVSQSPRYKVTKRGQDVALRCDPISGHVSLYWYRQALGQGPEFLTYFNYEAQQDKSGLPNDRFSAERPEGSISTLTIQRTEQRDSAMYRCASSLLAQRGLNTDTQYFGPGTRLTVL.

This chain connects TRBV20-1 to TRBJ2-1; D is unresolved. The CDR3 loop spans 16 amino acids. Trimming left V 0 bases short and J 4 bases short, with 16 bases between. Germline V CDR1 and CDR2: DFQATT, SNEGSKA (reference sequence). CDR3 coding DNA: TGCAGTGCTAGAGATGGTATTAGGACGGCGTACAATGAGCAGTTCTTC. Translating it yields CSARDGIRTAYNEQFF.